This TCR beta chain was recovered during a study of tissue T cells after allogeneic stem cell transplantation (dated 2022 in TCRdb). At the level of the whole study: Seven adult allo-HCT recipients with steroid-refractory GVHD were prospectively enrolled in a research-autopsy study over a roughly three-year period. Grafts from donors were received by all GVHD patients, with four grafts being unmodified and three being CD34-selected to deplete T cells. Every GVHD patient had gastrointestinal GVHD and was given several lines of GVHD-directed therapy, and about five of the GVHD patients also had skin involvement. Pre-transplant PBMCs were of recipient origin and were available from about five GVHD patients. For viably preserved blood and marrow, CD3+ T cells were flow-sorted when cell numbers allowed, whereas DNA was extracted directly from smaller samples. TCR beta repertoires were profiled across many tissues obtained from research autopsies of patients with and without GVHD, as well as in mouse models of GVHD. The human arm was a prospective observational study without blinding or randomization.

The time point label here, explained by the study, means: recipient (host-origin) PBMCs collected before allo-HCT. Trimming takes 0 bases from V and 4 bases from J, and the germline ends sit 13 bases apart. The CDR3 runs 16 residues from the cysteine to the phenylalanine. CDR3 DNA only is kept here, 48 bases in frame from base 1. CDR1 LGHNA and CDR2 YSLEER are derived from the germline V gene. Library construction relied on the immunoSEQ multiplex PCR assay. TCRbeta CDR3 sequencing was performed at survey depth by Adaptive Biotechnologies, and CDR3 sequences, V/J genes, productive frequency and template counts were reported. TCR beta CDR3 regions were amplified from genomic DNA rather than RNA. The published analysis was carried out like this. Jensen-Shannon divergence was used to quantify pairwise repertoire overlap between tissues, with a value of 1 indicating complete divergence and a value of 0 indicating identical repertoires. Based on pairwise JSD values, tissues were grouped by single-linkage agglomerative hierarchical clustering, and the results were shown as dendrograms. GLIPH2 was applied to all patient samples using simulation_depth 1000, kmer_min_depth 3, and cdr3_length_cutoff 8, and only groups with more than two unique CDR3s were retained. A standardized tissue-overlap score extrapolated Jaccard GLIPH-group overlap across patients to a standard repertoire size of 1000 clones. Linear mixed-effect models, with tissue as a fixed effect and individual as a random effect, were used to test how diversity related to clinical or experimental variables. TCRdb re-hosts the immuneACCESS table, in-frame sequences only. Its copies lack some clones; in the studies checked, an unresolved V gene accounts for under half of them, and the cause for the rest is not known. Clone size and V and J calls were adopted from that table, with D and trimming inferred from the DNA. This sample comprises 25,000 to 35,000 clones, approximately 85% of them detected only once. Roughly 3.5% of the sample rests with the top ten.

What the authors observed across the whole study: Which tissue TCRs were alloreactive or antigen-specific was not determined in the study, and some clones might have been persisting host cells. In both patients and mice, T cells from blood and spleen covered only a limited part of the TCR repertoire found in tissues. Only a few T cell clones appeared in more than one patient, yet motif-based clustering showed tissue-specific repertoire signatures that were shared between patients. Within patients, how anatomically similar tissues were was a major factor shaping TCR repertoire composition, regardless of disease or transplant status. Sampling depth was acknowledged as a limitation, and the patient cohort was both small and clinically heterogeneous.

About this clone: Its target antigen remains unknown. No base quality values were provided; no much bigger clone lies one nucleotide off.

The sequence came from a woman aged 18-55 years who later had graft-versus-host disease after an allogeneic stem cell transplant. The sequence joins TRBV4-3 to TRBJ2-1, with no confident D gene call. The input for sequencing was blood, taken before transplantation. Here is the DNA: TGCGCCAGCAGCCAAGATGTCCAGGTCAGATACAATGAGCAGTTCTTC. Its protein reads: CASSQDVQVRYNEQFF.